These 27 T cell receptor beta chains came from one sample sequenced in a study of radiation and T cells in renal cell carcinoma. Profiling relied on immunoSEQ multiplex PCR, and the TCRdb table lists in-frame clones only, not all of them. In the table there are around 140,000 clones, about 86% of which are singletons. Time point meaning: blood 4 weeks post-SBRT, at nephrectomy. Documented treatment: 15 Gy SBRT to primary tumor, nephrectomy 4 weeks later. The sample here was blood, taken from a patient whose treatment included radiotherapy and nephrectomy. The origin of the receptors is a woman aged 45 to 65 with renal cell carcinoma.

The chain has TRBV6-8 and TRBJ2-1; 8 bases are shared with TRBD2. Germline V CDR1 and CDR2: MNHGY, SAAAGT. The CDR3 covers 14 residues. The ends lost 7 bases at V and 8 bases at J; junction bases unmatched: 10. The CDR3 sequence is CASNEPGREYEQFF. For the CDR3, the DNA is TGTGCCAGCAACGAACCCGGGAGGGAGTATGAGCAGTTCTTC.

The chain recombines TRBV27 with TRBJ1-5, with a possible D match to TRBD1 (6 bases). The CDR3 length is 14 residues. Trimming cost V 3 bases and J 7 bases, with 13 bases left between them. In germline, CDR1 is MNHEY, CDR2 SMNVEV (reference sequence). The chain's CDR3 is CASSFTGIGQPQHF. CDR3 bases: TGTGCCAGCAGTTTTACAGGGATAGGGCAGCCCCAGCATTTT.

The rearrangement uses TRBV4-3 and TRBJ2-7; D not certain. This CDR3 comprises 15 residues. The germline gives CDR1 LGHNA, CDR2 YSLEER. With 1 base removed from V and 3 bases from J, the gap between germline ends came to 13 bases. The CDR3: CASSQGTAANYEQYF. Written as DNA, the CDR3 is TGCGCCAGCAGCCAAGGGACCGCAGCAAACTACGAGCAGTACTTC.

This chain connects TRBV5-4 to TRBJ1-5; no definite D call. Germline CDR1 SGHNT, CDR2 YYREEE (reference sequence). The CDR3 spans 14 residues. Trimming shortened V by 1 base and J by 4 bases, and 9 bases separated the two germline ends. In DNA, the CDR3 is TGTGCCAGCAGCTTGTCGCCAGAAAATCAGCCCCAGCATTTT. This codes for CASSLSPENQPQHF.

The chain recombines TRBV4-1 with TRBJ2-7; TRBD1 aligns across 11 bases. The CDR3 runs to 16 residues. CDR1 MGHRA and CDR2 YSYEKL come from the germline V gene. The J segment lost 5 bases and the V segment lost 3 bases, leaving 9 bases of the junction unmatched. CDR3 sequence (DNA): TGCGCCAGCAGCCATAGACCGGGACAGGGGGGCCACGAGCAGTACTTC. Translating it yields CASSHRPGQGGHEQYF.

This sequence joins TRBV7-9 and TRBJ2-1; 7 nucleotides agree with TRBD2. The germline gives CDR1 SEHNR, CDR2 FQNEAQ (reference sequence). With V trimmed by 10 bases and J by 0 bases, 6 bases remained unmatched. CDR3 length: 14 amino acids. The CDR3 loop is CAIRRDYSYNEQFF. The CDR3 DNA is TGTGCCATCCGCCGGGACTACTCCTACAATGAGCAGTTCTTC.

V gene TRBV6-1 combines with J gene TRBJ2-5; the D gene is possibly TRBD1 (5 bases). V was shortened by 4 bases and J by 9 bases, with 24 bases between the two germline ends. The germline gives CDR1 MNHNS, CDR2 SASEGT. The CDR3 has 16 amino acids. The CDR3 region has the DNA TGTGCCAGCAGTGGAGAAGTGGGCAGCCCTGTAGGGGCCCAGTACTTC. Protein product: CASSGEVGSPVGAQYF.

The chain has TRBV9 and TRBJ1-2; the D is unclear. From germline, CDR1 is SGDLS and CDR2 YYNGEE. The length of the CDR3 is 15 residues. Trimming removed 0 bases from V and 7 bases from J, with 16 bases in between. In DNA, the CDR3 is TGTGCCAGCAGCGTAGGACAAGCGAGAGTCGGTGGCTACACCTTC. This translates into CASSVGQARVGGYTF.

V is TRBV28 and J is TRBJ1-2, with no clear D. Deletions cut 5 bases from V and 1 base from J, with 11 bases between. In germline, CDR1 is MDHEN, CDR2 SYDVKM. This CDR3 has 14 amino acids. The CDR3: CASSGPQNNYGYTF. The CDR3 nucleotides read TGTGCCAGCAGTGGACCACAGAATAACTATGGCTACACCTTC.

By proportion, this clone is medium-sized. The V call is TRBV5-4, the J call TRBJ2-1; no definite D call. The CDR3 runs to 12 residues. Germline assignment: CDR1 SGHNT and CDR2 YYREEE (reference sequence). V dropped 0 bases and J dropped 5 bases, with 3 bases sitting between them. CDR3: CASSLVDNEQFF. CDR3 DNA: TGTGCCAGCAGCTTGGTCGACAATGAGCAGTTCTTC.

The gene calls are TRBV4-1 and TRBJ1-5; no firm D call. The V gene lost 4 bases and the J gene lost 0 bases, with 13 bases spanning the gap. CDR3 size: 16 residues. The germline V gene encodes CDR1 MGHRA and CDR2 YSYEKL. The CDR3 DNA follows: TGCGCCAGCAGCCCAGCCACCGACGGTAGCAATCAGCCCCAGCATTTT. Translated, it gives CASSPATDGSNQPQHF.

The chain employs TRBV18 and TRBJ2-3; unclear D gene. The CDR3 length is 14 residues. V gave up 2 bases and J gave up 4 bases, with 10 bases separating them. The germline gives CDR1 KGHSH, CDR2 LQKENI. The CDR3 sequence: CASSPGLVPDTQYF. The DNA of the CDR3 is TGTGCCAGCTCACCAGGCCTTGTCCCAGATACGCAGTATTTT.

The rearrangement links TRBV27 to TRBJ1-3, with a weak D call TRBD1 (6 bases). Trimming took 3 bases from V and 0 from J, leaving 12 bases between them. The CDR3 spans 16 residues. Germline V CDR1 and CDR2: MNHEY, SMNVEV (reference sequence). CDR3 nucleotide sequence: TGTGCCAGCAGTTTGAGTACAGGGTTCTCTGGAAACACCATATATTTT. Translated: CASSLSTGFSGNTIYF.

V and J are TRBV5-4 and TRBJ1-2; perhaps TRBD1 as D (6 bases). Germline lookup yields CDR1 SGHNT and CDR2 YYREEE (reference sequence). CDR3 length: 15 amino acids. V shed 4 bases and J shed 4 bases, with 17 bases lying between them. The CDR3 coding sequence is TGTGCCAGCAGCCTGGGGCCCGGACAGCTCTATGGCTACACCTTC. Residues: CASSLGPGQLYGYTF. The full variable domain, with the rest looked up from reference TRBV5-4 and TRBJ1-2, is ETGVTQSPTHLIKTRGQQVTLRCSSQSGHNTVSWYQQALGQGPQFIFQYYREEENGRGNFPPRFSGLQFPNYSSELNVNALELDDSALYLCASSLGPGQLYGYTFGSGTRLTVV.

This clone is a singleton in its sample. This sequence joins TRBV25-1 and TRBJ1-1, with D possibly matching TRBD1 (6 bases). Germline V gene data show CDR1 as MGHDK and CDR2 as SYGVNS. The CDR3 covers 13 residues. V gave up 7 bases and J gave up 2 bases, with 11 bases separating them. Here the CDR3 reads CASTTGGNTEAFF. DNA for the CDR3: TGTGCCAGCACCACGGGGGGCAACACTGAAGCTTTCTTT.

V and J are TRBV27 and TRBJ1-5; weak D call: TRBD1 (6 bases). The CDR3 spans 14 residues. The ends were cut back, 4 bases at V and 4 bases at J, with 11 bases in the middle. The germline V gene has CDR1 MNHEY and CDR2 SMNVEV (reference sequence). Here the CDR3 reads CASSSTGRNQPQHF. The CDR3 DNA is TGTGCCAGCAGTTCTACAGGGAGGAATCAGCCCCAGCATTTT.

This clone was observed once. No DNA is shown, since the ends of the CDR3 on it are uncertain; the CDR3 is the one TCRdb lists. The genes are TRBV28 and TRBJ1-1; TRBD1 was called by the table and not checked on the DNA. The germline V gene encodes CDR1 MDHEN and CDR2 SYDVKM. Counting both end residues, the CDR3 totals 15 amino acids. The chain's CDR3 is CASSFGEGANTEAFF.

The chain is built from TRBV27 and TRBJ2-7; TRBD1 might be the D (6 bases). The CDR3 is 15 amino acids. Germline V gene lookup returns CDR1 MNHEY and CDR2 SMNVEV (reference sequence). The ends were cut back, 1 base at V and 2 bases at J, with 12 bases in the middle. The DNA of the CDR3 is TGTGCCAGCAGTTTATTTCTGGGGGCAACCTACGAGCAGTACTTC. Translated, it gives CASSLFLGATYEQYF.

V and J are TRBV4-3 and TRBJ2-3; TRBD1 matches at 10 bases. CDR1 and CDR2 (germline): LGHNA, YSLEER. The CDR3 is made up of 17 amino acids. V gave up 0 bases and J gave up 4 bases; unmatched junction bases: 7. CDR3 residues: CASSQEAGTGEADTQYF. The CDR3 DNA sequence: TGCGCCAGCAGCCAAGAGGCCGGGACAGGGGAGGCAGATACGCAGTATTTT.

The chain uses TRBV27 and TRBJ2-7; a weak D match, TRBD2 (5 bases). Germline loops: CDR1 MNHEY, CDR2 SMNVEV (reference sequence). The CDR3 extends over 12 amino acids. Trimming left V 5 bases short and J 7 bases short, with 12 bases between. The CDR3 sequence: CASSHPGVEQYF. In DNA form, the CDR3 reads TGTGCCAGCAGTCATCCCGGGGTGGAGCAGTACTTC.

The gene calls are TRBV4-2 and TRBJ2-5; D may be TRBD1 or TRBD2 (5 bases each). Germline V gives CDR1 LGHNA, CDR2 YNFKEQ. Trimming left V 5 bases short and J 1 base short, with 11 bases between. The CDR3 sequence is 14 residues long. Here the CDR3 DNA reads TGTGCCAGCAGCGCATGGGGGACCCAAGAGACCCAGTACTTC. Translating it yields CASSAWGTQETQYF.

This clone turned up a few times. The chain recombines TRBV29-1 with TRBJ1-1; D ambiguous. The CDR3 runs to 10 residues. Germline V gives CDR1 SQVTM, CDR2 ANQGSEA. V dropped 1 base and J dropped 14 bases, with 11 bases sitting between them. The CDR3 DNA follows: TGCAGCGTTGAAGTGGAGGGTTACTTCTTT. This codes for CSVEVEGYFF.

The chain couples TRBV5-1 to TRBJ2-1, with 7 positions matching TRBD1. The CDR3 is made up of 12 amino acids. Germline assignment: CDR1 SGHRS and CDR2 YFSETQ. V trimming: 4 bases; J trimming: 9 bases; junction bases outside the gene matches: 4. CDR3 sequence (DNA): TGCGCCAGCAGCCCGGGACAGTCTGAGCAGTTCTTC. Protein sequence: CASSPGQSEQFF.

The rearrangement uses TRBV5-6 and TRBJ1-2; 9 bases fit TRBD1. In germline, CDR1 is SGHDT, CDR2 YYEEEE. The CDR3 is made up of 15 amino acids. With V trimmed by 4 bases and J by 5 bases, 9 bases remained unmatched. CDR3 sequence: CASSRDGTGPYGYTF. CDR3 in DNA: TGTGCCAGCAGCCGAGACGGGACAGGGCCGTATGGCTACACCTTC.

J is TRBJ2-7 and V is TRBV5-5, with D tentatively TRBD2 (5 bases). This CDR3 has 20 amino acids. Germline V gene sequence: CDR1 SGHKS, CDR2 YYEKEE (reference sequence). V lost 0 bases, J lost 3 bases, and 28 bases lay in between. The CDR3 region is CASSLVSWPRVADEYYEQYF. The CDR3 nucleotides are TGTGCCAGCAGCTTGGTCTCCTGGCCGAGGGTGGCAGATGAATACTACGAGCAGTACTTC.

The V and J genes are TRBV18 and TRBJ2-3; no clear D gene. The CDR3 covers 14 residues. Germline assignment: CDR1 KGHSH and CDR2 LQKENI. Trimming removed 3 bases at V and 2 bases at J, with 9 bases between. The CDR3, as DNA: TGTGCCAGCTCACCTCTGGGAAACACAGATACGCAGTATTTT. Amino acid sequence: CASSPLGNTDTQYF.

The rearrangement links TRBV9 to TRBJ2-7; 9 bases align to TRBD2. The CDR3 runs 20 residues. The germline CDR1 and CDR2 sequences are SGDLS and YYNGEE. The V gene end was trimmed by 4 bases and the J gene end by 6 bases; junction bases not matched to a gene: 26. CDR3: CASSRSGGSQFSPYTTEQYF. As DNA, the CDR3 is TGTGCCAGCAGCCGTAGCGGGGGCTCCCAGTTCTCGCCTTATACGACCGAGCAGTACTTC.